The 9 T cell receptor beta chains listed next were all sequenced from one sample in a study of cytotoxic CD8 clonotypes in ibrutinib-treated CLL. Assay used: immunoSEQ multiplex PCR; TCRdb lists only in-frame clones, some missing. The profile covers 120,000 to 150,000 clones, with approximately 75% appearing a single time and approximately 27% taken by the ten largest. This specimen was PBMCs, taken after 12 months of ibrutinib treatment. These receptors were taken from a human donor with chronic lymphocytic leukemia.

The chain has TRBV9 and TRBJ2-2, with 13 nucleotides matching TRBD2. CDR1 SGDLS and CDR2 YYNGEE come from the germline V gene. V trimming: 6 bases; J trimming: 3 bases; junction bases outside the gene matches: 14. This CDR3 region has 19 residues. The CDR3 DNA sequence: TGTGCCAGCATCCCCACACGACTAGCGGGAGGTCGGGACACCGGGGAGCTGTTTTTT. This gives the protein CASIPTRLAGGRDTGELFF.

The chain joins TRBV7-9 to TRBJ2-1; D ambiguous. This CDR3 comprises 14 residues. V lost 2 bases and J lost 1, with 6 bases in between. Germline V gene data show CDR1 as SEHNR and CDR2 as FQNEAQ (reference sequence). The CDR3 reads CASSLLESYNEQFF. The CDR3 DNA reads TGTGCCAGCAGCTTATTAGAGTCCTACAATGAGCAGTTCTTC.

The genes are TRBV20-1 and TRBJ1-1; the D is unclear. Trimming left V 5 bases short and J 5 bases short, with 9 bases between. CDR3 size: 11 residues. Germline V gives CDR1 DFQATT, CDR2 SNEGSKA (reference sequence). This CDR3 is CSARDYTEAFF. DNA of the CDR3: TGCAGTGCTCGTGACTATACTGAAGCTTTCTTT.

This clone qualifies as medium-sized. This rearrangement joins TRBV27 to TRBJ1-3; no definite D call. V was pared by 6 bases and J by 0 bases, with 12 bases between. There are 15 residues in the CDR3. Germline values: CDR1 MNHEY, CDR2 SMNVEV (reference sequence). CDR3 sequence: CASSLDGSSGNTIYF. The DNA of the CDR3 is TGTGCCAGCAGCCTCGACGGGAGCTCTGGAAACACCATATATTTT.

Remarks on this clone: A much larger clone differs by one base, so this may be a read error. The chain links TRBV2 to TRBJ1-3; D gene ambiguous. CDR1 and CDR2 (germline): SNHLY, FYNNEI. The CDR3 totals 14 residues. CDR3 amino acids: CASSEDLSGSTIYF. CDR3 nucleotide sequence: TGTGCCAGCAGTGAAGACCTCTCTGGAAGCACCATATATTTT. The whole variable domain, remainder taken from reference TRBV2 and TRBJ1-3, is EPEVTQTPSHQVTQMGQEVILRCVPISNHLYFYWYRQILGQKVEFLVSFYNNEISEKSEIFDDQFSVERPDGSNFTLKIRSTKLEDSAMYFCASSEDLSGSTIYFGEGSWLTVV.

This chain links TRBV14 with TRBJ1-1, with D unresolved. CDR3 length: 14 amino acids. Germline assignment: CDR1 SGHDN and CDR2 FVKESK. Trimming left V 1 base short and J 4 bases short, with 10 bases between. CDR3 amino acids: CASSQGGFATEAFF. The CDR3 nucleotides are TGTGCCAGCAGCCAAGGAGGGTTTGCCACTGAAGCTTTCTTT.

The chain is built from TRBV7-3 and TRBJ2-7; D remains ambiguous. The CDR3 is 13 amino acids. Germline CDR1 is SGHTA and CDR2 is FQGTGA. Trimming removed 2 bases from V and 1 base from J, with 6 bases in between. The DNA of the CDR3 is TGTGCCAGCAGCTTAGCTAGTTCCTACGAGCAGTACTTC. Protein sequence: CASSLASSYEQYF.

This clone has just one count. Written as DNA, the CDR3 is TGTGCCAGCAGCCGGGACAGGGATACAGATACGCAGTATTTT. This codes for CASSRDRDTDTQYF. The chain combines TRBV7-9 with TRBJ2-3, with 9 positions matching TRBD1. V gave up 5 bases and J gave up 3 bases; unmatched junction bases: 3. CDR3 length: 14 residues. Germline V gene sequence: CDR1 SEHNR, CDR2 FQNEAQ (reference sequence).

The chain employs TRBV7-2 and TRBJ2-7; the D gene is possibly TRBD1 (6 bases). CDR1 is SGHTA, CDR2 FQGNSA, per germline. The CDR3 has 13 residues. The V end lost 4 bases, the J end lost 3 bases, and 10 bases lay between the germline ends. In nucleotides, the CDR3 is TGTGCCAGCAGCTCTACCAGGGGCTACGAGCAGTACTTC. This encodes CASSSTRGYEQYF.